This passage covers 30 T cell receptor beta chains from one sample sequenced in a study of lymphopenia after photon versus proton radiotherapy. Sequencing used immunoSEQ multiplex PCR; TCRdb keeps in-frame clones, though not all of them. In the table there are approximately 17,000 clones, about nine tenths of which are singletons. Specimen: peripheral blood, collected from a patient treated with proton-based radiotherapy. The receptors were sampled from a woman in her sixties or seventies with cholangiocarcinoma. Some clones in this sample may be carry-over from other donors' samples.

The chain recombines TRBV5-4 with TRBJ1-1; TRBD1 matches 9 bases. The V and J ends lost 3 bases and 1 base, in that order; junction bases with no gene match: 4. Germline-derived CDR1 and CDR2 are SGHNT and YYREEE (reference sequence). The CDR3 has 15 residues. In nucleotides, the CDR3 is TGTGCCAGCAGCTCACCGGGACAGGGGAACACTGAAGCTTTCTTT. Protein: CASSSPGQGNTEAFF. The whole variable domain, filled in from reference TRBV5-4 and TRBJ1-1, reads ETGVTQSPTHLIKTRGQQVTLRCSSQSGHNTVSWYQQALGQGPQFIFQYYREEENGRGNFPPRFSGLQFPNYSSELNVNALELDDSALYLCASSSPGQGNTEAFFGQGTRLTVV.

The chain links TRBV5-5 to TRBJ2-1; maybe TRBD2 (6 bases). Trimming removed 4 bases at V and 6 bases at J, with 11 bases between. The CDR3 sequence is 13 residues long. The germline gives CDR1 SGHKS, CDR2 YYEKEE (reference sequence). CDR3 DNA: TGTGCCAGCAGCCTTTGGGGAGGCAATGAGCAGTTCTTC. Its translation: CASSLWGGNEQFF.

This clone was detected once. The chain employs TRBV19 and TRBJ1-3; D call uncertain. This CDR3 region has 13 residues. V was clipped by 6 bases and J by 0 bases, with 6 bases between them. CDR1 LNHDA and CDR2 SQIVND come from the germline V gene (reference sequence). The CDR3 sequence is CASREVSGNTIYF. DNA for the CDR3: TGTGCCAGTAGAGAGGTCTCTGGAAACACCATATATTTT.

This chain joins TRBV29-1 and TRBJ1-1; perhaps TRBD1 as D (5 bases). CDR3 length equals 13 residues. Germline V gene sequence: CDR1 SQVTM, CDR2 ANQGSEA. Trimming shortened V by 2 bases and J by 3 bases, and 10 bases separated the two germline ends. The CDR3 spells CSVESGRYTEAFF. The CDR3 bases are TGCAGCGTTGAATCAGGGCGGTACACTGAAGCTTTCTTT.

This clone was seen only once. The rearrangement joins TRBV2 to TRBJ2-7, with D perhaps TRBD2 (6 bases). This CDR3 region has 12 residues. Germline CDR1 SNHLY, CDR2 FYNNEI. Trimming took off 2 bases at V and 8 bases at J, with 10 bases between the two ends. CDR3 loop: CASSERRGQQYF. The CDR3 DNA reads TGTGCCAGCAGTGAAAGGCGGGGCCAGCAGTACTTC. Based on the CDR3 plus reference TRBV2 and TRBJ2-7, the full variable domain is EPEVTQTPSHQVTQMGQEVILRCVPISNHLYFYWYRQILGQKVEFLVSFYNNEISEKSEIFDDQFSVERPDGSNFTLKIRSTKLEDSAMYFCASSERRGQQYFGPGTRLTVT.

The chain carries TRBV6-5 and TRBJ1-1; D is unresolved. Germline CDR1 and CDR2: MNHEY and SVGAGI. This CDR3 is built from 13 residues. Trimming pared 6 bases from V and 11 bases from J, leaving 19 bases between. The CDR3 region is CASSSLGGFRAFF. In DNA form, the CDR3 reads TGTGCCAGCAGCTCGCTGGGAGGTTTCAGGGCTTTCTTT.

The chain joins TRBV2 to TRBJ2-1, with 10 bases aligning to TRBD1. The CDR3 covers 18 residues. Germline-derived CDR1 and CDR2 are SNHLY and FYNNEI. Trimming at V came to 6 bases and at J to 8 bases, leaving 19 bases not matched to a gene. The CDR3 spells CASSWTGGVSGNTHEQFF. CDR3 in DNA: TGTGCCAGCAGCTGGACAGGGGGAGTAAGCGGGAATACCCATGAGCAGTTCTTC. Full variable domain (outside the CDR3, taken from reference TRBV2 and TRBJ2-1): EPEVTQTPSHQVTQMGQEVILRCVPISNHLYFYWYRQILGQKVEFLVSFYNNEISEKSEIFDDQFSVERPDGSNFTLKIRSTKLEDSAMYFCASSWTGGVSGNTHEQFFGPGTRLTVL.

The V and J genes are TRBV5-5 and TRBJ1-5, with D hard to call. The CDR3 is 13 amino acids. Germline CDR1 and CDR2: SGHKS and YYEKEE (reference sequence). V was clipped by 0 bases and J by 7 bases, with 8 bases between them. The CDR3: CASSLGERQPQHF. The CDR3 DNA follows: TGTGCCAGCAGCTTGGGAGAGAGACAGCCCCAGCATTTT.

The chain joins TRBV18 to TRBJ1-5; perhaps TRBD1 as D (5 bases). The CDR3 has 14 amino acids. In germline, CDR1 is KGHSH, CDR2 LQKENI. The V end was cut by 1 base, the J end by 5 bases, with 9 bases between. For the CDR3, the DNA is TGTGCCAGCTCACCACGGGGGGGGGATCAGCCCCAGCATTTT. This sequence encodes CASSPRGGDQPQHF.

The CDR3 protein is CASSHGAPRGNYEQYF. The CDR3 region has the DNA TGCGCCAGCAGCCATGGCGCGCCAAGGGGAAACTACGAGCAGTACTTC. The genes are TRBV4-1 and TRBJ2-7, with D possibly matching TRBD1 (5 bases). V was cut by 3 bases and J by 3 bases, with 18 bases left in between. CDR1 is MGHRA and CDR2 is YSYEKL in the germline V gene. This CDR3 spans 16 amino acids.

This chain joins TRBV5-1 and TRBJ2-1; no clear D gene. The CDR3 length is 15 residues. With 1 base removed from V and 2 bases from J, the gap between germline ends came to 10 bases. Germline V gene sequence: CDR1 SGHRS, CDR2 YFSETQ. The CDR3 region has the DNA TGCGCCAGCAGCTTGCTATCAAATACCTACAATGAGCAGTTCTTC. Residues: CASSLLSNTYNEQFF.

DNA of the CDR3: TGTGCCAGCAGCCCCCCGGAGACAGGGGGCTACGAGCAGTACTTC. It encodes CASSPPETGGYEQYF. The rearrangement joins TRBV21-1 to TRBJ2-7; whether TRBD1, the table's D call, matches the DNA was not checked. TRBV21-1 is termed a pseudogene. The CDR3 runs to 15 residues.

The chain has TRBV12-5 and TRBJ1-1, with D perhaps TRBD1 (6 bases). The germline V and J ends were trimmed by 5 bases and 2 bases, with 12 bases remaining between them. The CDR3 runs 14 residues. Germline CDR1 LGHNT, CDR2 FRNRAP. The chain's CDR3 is CASGPEGGNTEAFF. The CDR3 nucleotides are TGTGCTAGTGGTCCCGAGGGGGGAAACACTGAAGCTTTCTTT.

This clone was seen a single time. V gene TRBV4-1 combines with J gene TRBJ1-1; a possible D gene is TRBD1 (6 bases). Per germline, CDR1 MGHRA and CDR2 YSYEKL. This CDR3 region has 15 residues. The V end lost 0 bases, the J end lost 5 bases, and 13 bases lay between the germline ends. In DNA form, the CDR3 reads TGCGCCAGCAGCCAAGACGGGGGGGCGCGTACTGAAGCTTTCTTT. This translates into CASSQDGGARTEAFF.

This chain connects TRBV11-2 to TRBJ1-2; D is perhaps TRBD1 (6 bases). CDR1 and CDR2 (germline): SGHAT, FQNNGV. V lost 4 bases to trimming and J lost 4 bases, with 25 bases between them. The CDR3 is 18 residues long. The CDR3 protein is CASSSQRDIALTGYGYTF. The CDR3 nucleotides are TGTGCCAGCAGCTCGCAAAGGGACATCGCCCTTACCGGCTATGGCTACACCTTC.

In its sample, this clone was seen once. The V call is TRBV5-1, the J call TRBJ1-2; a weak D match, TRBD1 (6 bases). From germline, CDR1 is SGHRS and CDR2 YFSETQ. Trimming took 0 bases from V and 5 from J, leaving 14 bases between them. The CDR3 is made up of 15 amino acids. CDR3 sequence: CASSLEVGGAYGYTF. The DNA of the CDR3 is TGCGCCAGCAGCTTGGAGGTCGGGGGCGCATATGGCTACACCTTC.

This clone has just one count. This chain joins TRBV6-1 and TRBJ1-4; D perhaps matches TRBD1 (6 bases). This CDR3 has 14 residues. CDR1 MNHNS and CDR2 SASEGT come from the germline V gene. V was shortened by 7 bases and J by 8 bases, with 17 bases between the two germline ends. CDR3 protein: CASTWGGGGEKLFF. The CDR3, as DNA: TGTGCCAGCACCTGGGGAGGGGGGGGAGAAAAACTGTTTTTT.

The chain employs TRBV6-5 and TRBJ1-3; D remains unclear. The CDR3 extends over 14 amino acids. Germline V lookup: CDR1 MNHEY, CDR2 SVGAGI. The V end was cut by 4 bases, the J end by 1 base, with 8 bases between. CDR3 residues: CASSSRFSGNTIYF. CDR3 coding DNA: TGTGCCAGCAGTTCCCGGTTTTCTGGAAACACCATATATTTT.

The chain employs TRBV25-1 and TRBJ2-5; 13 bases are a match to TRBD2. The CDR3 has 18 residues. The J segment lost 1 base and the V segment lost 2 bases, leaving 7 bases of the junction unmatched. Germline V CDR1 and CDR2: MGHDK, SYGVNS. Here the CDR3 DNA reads TGTGCCAGCAGTGAAGCCGGACTAGCGGGGGTGATCCAAGAGACCCAGTACTTC. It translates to CASSEAGLAGVIQETQYF.

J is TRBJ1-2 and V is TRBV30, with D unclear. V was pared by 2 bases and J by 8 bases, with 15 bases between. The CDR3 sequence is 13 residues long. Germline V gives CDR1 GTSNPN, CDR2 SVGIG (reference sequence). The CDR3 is CAWSLDVMGGYTF. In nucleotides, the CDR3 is TGTGCCTGGAGTTTAGACGTGATGGGGGGCTACACCTTC.

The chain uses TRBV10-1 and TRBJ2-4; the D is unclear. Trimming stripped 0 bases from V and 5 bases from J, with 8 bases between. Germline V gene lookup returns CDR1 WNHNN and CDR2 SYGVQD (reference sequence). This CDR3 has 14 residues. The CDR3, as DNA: TGCGCCAGCAGTGAGTCGGGAAAGGAAAACATTCAGTACTTC. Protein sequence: CASSESGKENIQYF.

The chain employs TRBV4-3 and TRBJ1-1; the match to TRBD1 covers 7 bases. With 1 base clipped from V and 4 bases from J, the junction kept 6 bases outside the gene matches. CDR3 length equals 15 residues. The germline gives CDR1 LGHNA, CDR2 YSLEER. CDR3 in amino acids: CASSQGDRDSTEAFF. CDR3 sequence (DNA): TGCGCCAGCAGCCAAGGAGACAGGGACAGCACTGAAGCTTTCTTT.

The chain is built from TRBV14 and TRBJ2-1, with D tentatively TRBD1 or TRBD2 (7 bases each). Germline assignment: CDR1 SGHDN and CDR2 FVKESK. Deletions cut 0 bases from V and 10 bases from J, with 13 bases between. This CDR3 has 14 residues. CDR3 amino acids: CASSQEWGGGEQFF. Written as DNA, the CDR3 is TGTGCCAGCAGCCAAGAATGGGGAGGGGGCGAGCAGTTCTTC.

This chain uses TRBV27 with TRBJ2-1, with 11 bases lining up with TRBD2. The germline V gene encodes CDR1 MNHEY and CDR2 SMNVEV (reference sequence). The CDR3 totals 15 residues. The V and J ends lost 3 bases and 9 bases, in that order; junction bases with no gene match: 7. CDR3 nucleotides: TGTGCCAGCAGTTTCTTAGCGGGAGGGCCACTTGAGCAGTTCTTC. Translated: CASSFLAGGPLEQFF.

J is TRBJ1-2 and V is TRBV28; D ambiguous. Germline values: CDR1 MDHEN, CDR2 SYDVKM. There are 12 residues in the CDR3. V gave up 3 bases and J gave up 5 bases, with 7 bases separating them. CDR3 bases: TGTGCCAGCAGTTTTATAGATTATGGCTACACCTTC. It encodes CASSFIDYGYTF.

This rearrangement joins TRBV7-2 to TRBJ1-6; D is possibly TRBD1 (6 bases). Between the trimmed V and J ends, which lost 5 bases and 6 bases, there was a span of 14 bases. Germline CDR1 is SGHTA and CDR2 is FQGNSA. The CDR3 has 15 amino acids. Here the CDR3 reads CASSLGGTSNSPLHF. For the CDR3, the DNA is TGTGCCAGCAGCCTGGGGGGGACATCTAATTCACCCCTCCACTTT.

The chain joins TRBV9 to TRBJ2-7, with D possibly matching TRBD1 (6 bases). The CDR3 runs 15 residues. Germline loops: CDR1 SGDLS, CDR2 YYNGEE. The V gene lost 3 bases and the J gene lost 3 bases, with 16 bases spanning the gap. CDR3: CASSASPGQYYEQYF. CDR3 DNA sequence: TGTGCCAGCAGCGCGAGCCCCGGACAGTACTACGAGCAGTACTTC.

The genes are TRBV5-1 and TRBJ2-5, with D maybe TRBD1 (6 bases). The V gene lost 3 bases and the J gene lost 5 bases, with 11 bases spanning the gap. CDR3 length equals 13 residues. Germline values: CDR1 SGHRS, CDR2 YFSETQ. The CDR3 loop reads CASSSGHPETQYF. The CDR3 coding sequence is TGCGCCAGCAGCTCGGGACACCCGGAGACCCAGTACTTC. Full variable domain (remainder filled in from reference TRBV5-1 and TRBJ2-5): KAGVTQTPRYLIKTRGQQVTLSCSPISGHRSVSWYQQTPGQGLQFLFEYFSETQRNKGNFPGRFSGRQFSNSRSEMNVSTLELGDSALYLCASSSGHPETQYFGPGTRLLVL.

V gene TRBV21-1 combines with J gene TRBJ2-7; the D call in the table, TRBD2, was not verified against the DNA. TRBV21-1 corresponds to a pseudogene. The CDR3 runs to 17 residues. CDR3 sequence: CASSKRDRWEVSYEQYF. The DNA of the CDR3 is TGTGCCAGCAGCAAAAGGGACCGGTGGGAGGTATCCTACGAGCAGTACTTC.

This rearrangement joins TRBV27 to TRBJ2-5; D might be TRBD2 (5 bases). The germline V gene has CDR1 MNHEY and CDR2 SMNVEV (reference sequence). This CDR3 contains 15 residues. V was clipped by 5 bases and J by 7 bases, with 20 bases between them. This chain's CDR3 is CASSTTGLGFGTQYF. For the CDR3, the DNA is TGTGCCAGCAGTACGACGGGATTAGGATTCGGGACCCAGTACTTC.